Described below is a single T cell receptor beta chain sequence and its context. Its antigen is unidentified. The investigators reverse transcribed all of the isolated RNA, so they sequenced expressed TCRB transcripts. An average of roughly 4 million reads was obtained for naive, central memory and regulatory T cell samples. Profiling relied on immunoSEQ multiplex PCR, and the TCRdb table lists in-frame clones only, not all of them. Of tens of thousands of clones detected, around 50% appear once; the ten largest clones hold more than 2%. This entry belongs to a study of beta chain features in type 1 diabetes. Findings and limits, study-wide: Researchers report that Type 1 diabetes patients had moderately but significantly shorter TCRB CDR3s across all four CD4+ subsets.

This CDR3 contains 15 residues. The germline V gene encodes CDR1 MDHEN and CDR2 SYDVKM. V lost 4 bases and J lost 8, with 17 bases in between. The receptor's source is a woman aged 18-29 years in good health. The sequencing sample was made of Tregs from blood. This chain uses TRBV28 with TRBJ1-4; D is uncertain. The CDR3 region is CASSSPLSGREKLFF. The DNA for the CDR3 is TGTGCCAGCAGTTCCCCCCTCTCGGGGAGGGAAAAACTGTTTTTT.